The next 26 T cell receptor beta chains were all read from a single sample in a study of human T cells and chemical hapten exposure. TCRdb analysed the 5' RACE reads with MiXCR anew, one entry per CDR3 protein. Of 110,000 or so distinct CDR3 sequences in the sample, around 20% were seen once. Unfractionated whole blood yielded the extracted total RNA. The receptors stem from a human donor in good health.

The J gene is TRBJ2-1, the V gene TRBV3-1; tentatively, D is TRBD1 (6 bases). With 7 bases removed from V and 1 base from J, the gap between germline ends came to 20 bases. From germline, CDR1 is LGHDT and CDR2 YNNKEL (reference sequence). The CDR3 spans 17 residues. This CDR3 is CASMPIPMRGSYNEQFF. DNA for the CDR3: TGTGCCAGCATGCCCATCCCGATGAGGGGGTCCTACAATGAGCAGTTCTTC.

This chain connects TRBV28 to TRBJ2-7, with TRBD1 identical over 9 bases. From germline, CDR1 is MDHEN and CDR2 SYDVKM. V shed 5 bases, J shed 2 bases, and the junction held 7 bases outside the gene matches. The CDR3 is made up of 15 amino acids. The CDR3 spells CASSLRQGGAYEQYF. CDR3 DNA sequence: TGTGCCAGCAGTCTCCGACAGGGGGGGGCCTACGAGCAGTACTTC.

The V and J genes are TRBV5-1 and TRBJ2-1; TRBD2 aligns across 8 bases. CDR3 length equals 15 residues. The V gene end was trimmed by 4 bases and the J gene end by 9 bases; junction bases not matched to a gene: 12. Germline CDR1 SGHRS, CDR2 YFSETQ. In nucleotides, the CDR3 is TGCGCCAGCAGCCCCCCGGGAGGGAGCGGAAGTGAGCAGTTCTTC. Encoded protein: CASSPPGGSGSEQFF.

The CDR3 here is CASSVFPLASGSADTQYF. The CDR3, as DNA: TGTGCCAGCAGCGTTTTCCCTCTGGCTAGCGGGAGCGCAGATACGCAGTATTTT. The chain combines TRBV9 with TRBJ2-3, with TRBD2 matching over 10 bases. The CDR3 totals 18 residues. Germline V gene sequence: CDR1 SGDLS, CDR2 YYNGEE. V trimming: 2 bases; J trimming: 4 bases; junction bases outside the gene matches: 13.

This clonotype has only a few counts. The gene calls are TRBV3-1 and TRBJ2-7; 7 nucleotides align to TRBD2. Unmatched junction bases numbered 6, after V lost 1 base and J lost 6 bases. CDR3 size: 14 residues. The germline V gene has CDR1 LGHDT and CDR2 YNNKEL (reference sequence). DNA of the CDR3: TGTGCCAGCAGCCAAGTAGAGGGGAGGGCCGAGCAGTACTTC. Protein: CASSQVEGRAEQYF.

V gene TRBV29-1 combines with J gene TRBJ1-2; tentative D call: TRBD1 (5 bases). The CDR3 extends over 11 amino acids. V was clipped by 6 bases and J by 8 bases, with 13 bases between them. Germline V gene sequence: CDR1 SQVTM, CDR2 ANQGSEA. The CDR3 here is CSVGGVEGYTF. The CDR3 region has the DNA TGCAGCGTCGGGGGGGTTGAGGGCTACACCTTC.

The chain carries TRBV20-1 and TRBJ2-7, with 9 bases aligning to TRBD2. In germline, CDR1 is DFQATT, CDR2 SNEGSKA (reference sequence). The CDR3 length is 16 residues. The V segment lost 2 bases and the J segment 3 bases; nucleotides outside the gene matches: 11. This chain's CDR3 is CSARSPLAGYRYEQYF. In nucleotides, the CDR3 is TGCAGTGCTAGATCCCCTCTAGCGGGATATCGCTACGAGCAGTACTTC.

In its sample, this clonotype was seen a few times. The chain employs TRBV14 and TRBJ2-7; D is ambiguous. V gave up 0 bases and J gave up 4 bases, with 4 bases separating them. Per the germline V gene, CDR1 is SGHDN and CDR2 is FVKESK. CDR3 size: 12 residues. As DNA, the CDR3 is TGTGCCAGCAGCCAAGAGGGATACGAGCAGTACTTC. Residues: CASSQEGYEQYF.

The chain has TRBV6-5 and TRBJ2-7; 7 nucleotides agree with TRBD2. The CDR3 has 14 amino acids. Germline assignment: CDR1 MNHEY and CDR2 SVGAGI. The V segment lost 5 bases and the J segment 5 bases; nucleotides outside the gene matches: 9. The CDR3 region has the DNA TGTGCCAGCAGTGCTGTGGGGGGGACCAACGAGCAGTACTTC. It translates to CASSAVGGTNEQYF.

This clonotype was detected many times. CDR3 protein: CASSLYFAGLAGFSYNEQFF. The CDR3 DNA sequence: TGCGCCAGCAGCTTGTATTTTGCGGGACTAGCGGGGTTTTCCTACAATGAGCAGTTCTTC. The chain uses TRBV5-1 and TRBJ2-1, with TRBD2 matching 13 bases. The junction had 11 bases not matched to a gene; V was cut back by 1 base and J by 1 base. The germline V gene has CDR1 SGHRS and CDR2 YFSETQ. CDR3 length equals 20 residues.

The sample holds a few counts of this clonotype. The chain recombines TRBV5-5 with TRBJ2-2; possibly TRBD1 for D (5 bases). The V gene's germline CDR1 is SGHKS and CDR2 YYEKEE (reference sequence). The CDR3 has 16 amino acids. The ends were cut back, 0 bases at V and 7 bases at J, with 16 bases in the middle. The CDR3: CASSLGDRTWSGELFF. The CDR3 DNA reads as TGTGCCAGCAGCTTGGGAGACAGAACTTGGAGCGGGGAGCTGTTTTTT.

This rearrangement joins TRBV9 to TRBJ2-6; 11 nucleotides agree with TRBD1. V was pared by 1 base and J by 2 bases, with 5 bases of the junction left unmatched. The germline V gene has CDR1 SGDLS and CDR2 YYNGEE. This CDR3 contains 18 residues. The CDR3 DNA reads as TGTGCCAGCAGCGTAAGTGGACAGGGGGCTGCTGGGGCCAACGTCCTGACTTTC. As protein: CASSVSGQGAAGANVLTF.

The chain has TRBV19 and TRBJ2-7; a weak D match, TRBD2 (5 bases). The CDR3 extends over 13 amino acids. Trimming removed 0 bases from V and 5 bases from J, with 8 bases in between. The V gene's germline CDR1 is LNHDA and CDR2 SQIVND (reference sequence). CDR3 DNA: TGTGCCAGTAGTATAGATTCGGGAAACGAGCAGTACTTC. It encodes CASSIDSGNEQYF.

This clonotype was seen more than once but under ten times. The chain joins TRBV12-3 or TRBV12-4 to TRBJ1-3, with 8 nucleotides matching TRBD1. Unmatched junction bases numbered 9, after V lost 4 bases and J lost 4 bases. This CDR3 comprises 16 residues. The CDR3 region is CASSSQNDRGGNTIYF. The CDR3 coding sequence is TGTGCCAGCAGTTCGCAAAATGACAGGGGAGGAAACACCATATATTTT.

This clonotype was picked up a small number of times. The chain links TRBV3-1 to TRBJ2-1, with D unresolved. This CDR3 contains 12 residues. Germline V lookup: CDR1 LGHDT, CDR2 YNNKEL (reference sequence). V dropped 1 base and J dropped 8 bases, with 6 bases sitting between them. The CDR3 DNA follows: TGTGCCAGCAGCCAAGCCCGTGATGAGCAGTTCTTC. As protein: CASSQARDEQFF.

Only a few counts were recorded for this clonotype. This chain uses TRBV20-1 with TRBJ2-7; 12 bases fit TRBD2. Germline trimming cut 5 bases from V and 2 bases from J; bases unmatched to any gene: 13. Germline V gives CDR1 DFQATT, CDR2 SNEGSKA (reference sequence). The CDR3 covers 17 residues. CDR3 nucleotide sequence: TGCAGTGCTTACAGGGGGTCCGGACTAGCGGGAACCTACGAGCAGTACTTC. Its translation is CSAYRGSGLAGTYEQYF.

V gene TRBV12-3 or TRBV12-4 combines with J gene TRBJ1-1; unclear D gene. The CDR3 runs 12 residues. Trimming took off 1 base at V and 7 bases at J, with 7 bases between the two ends. The CDR3 nucleotides read TGTGCCAGCAGTTTAGTTTCGGGTGAAGCTTTCTTT. Encoded protein: CASSLVSGEAFF.

This clonotype was detected only a few times. The genes are TRBV20-1 and TRBJ1-6, with a tentative D call TRBD1 (6 bases). The V end was cut by 2 bases, the J end by 8 bases, with 19 bases between. The CDR3 spans 16 residues. From germline, CDR1 is DFQATT and CDR2 SNEGSKA (reference sequence). Here the CDR3 reads CSARRSGRGGYSPLHF. Written as DNA, the CDR3 is TGCAGTGCTAGACGTTCGGGCAGGGGAGGATATTCACCCCTCCACTTT.

The chain has TRBV27 and TRBJ2-5; a possible D gene is TRBD1 (7 bases). CDR1 is MNHEY, CDR2 SMNVEV, per germline (reference sequence). This CDR3 is 13 amino acids long. Trimming took 6 bases from V and 3 from J, leaving 11 bases between them. CDR3 loop: CASREGAKETQYF. DNA for the CDR3: TGTGCCAGCAGGGAGGGGGCGAAAGAGACCCAGTACTTC.

This rearrangement joins TRBV5-5 to TRBJ1-5, with TRBD1 matching 9 bases. Trimming removed 1 base from V and 2 bases from J; junction bases left unmatched: 7. The CDR3 covers 17 residues. Germline assignment: CDR1 SGHKS and CDR2 YYEKEE (reference sequence). The CDR3 here is CASSLRTGAGRNQPQHF. The CDR3 DNA sequence: TGTGCCAGCAGCTTGAGGACAGGGGCCGGTCGCAATCAGCCCCAGCATTTT.

There are a few counts of this clonotype. The chain recombines TRBV7-3 with TRBJ1-2; maybe TRBD1 (5 bases). This CDR3 spans 15 amino acids. V dropped 3 bases and J dropped 8 bases, with 19 bases sitting between them. CDR1 is SGHTA and CDR2 is FQGTGA in the germline V gene. CDR3 in DNA: TGTGCCAGCAGCTTCCTTCTTTTCCGGAGGGACGGCTACACCTTC. This sequence encodes CASSFLLFRRDGYTF.

This sequence joins TRBV30 and TRBJ1-5; D not certain. There are 14 residues in the CDR3. Germline assignment: CDR1 GTSNPN and CDR2 SVGIG (reference sequence). V lost 0 bases, J lost 4 bases, and 10 bases lay in between. In DNA, the CDR3 is TGTGCCTGGAGTGTACGGCGCAAAAATCAGCCCCAGCATTTT. Translated, it gives CAWSVRRKNQPQHF.

This clonotype came up a few times. The V and J genes are TRBV5-1 and TRBJ2-1, with D possibly matching TRBD1 (6 bases). The V end was cut by 3 bases, the J end by 5 bases, with 15 bases between. The CDR3 runs to 15 residues. The germline V gene has CDR1 SGHRS and CDR2 YFSETQ. CDR3 region: CASSSAGTPNNEQFF. The CDR3 coding sequence is TGCGCCAGCAGCTCCGCCGGGACACCTAACAATGAGCAGTTCTTC.

This clonotype showed up many times. V and J are TRBV28 and TRBJ2-4; weak D call: TRBD2 (5 bases). The CDR3 has 16 residues. From germline, CDR1 is MDHEN and CDR2 SYDVKM. Trimming removed 7 bases at V and 0 bases at J, with 16 bases between. CDR3 nucleotides: TGTGCCAGCAACGAAAAGCCGGGATTAGCCAAAAACATTCAGTACTTC. This gives the protein CASNEKPGLAKNIQYF.

This clonotype was counted between two and nine times. V gene TRBV11-2 combines with J gene TRBJ2-1; 7 bases line up with TRBD1. The CDR3 is made up of 16 amino acids. Trimming took 5 bases from V and 1 from J; bases not matched to a gene: 8. Germline V CDR1 and CDR2: SGHAT, FQNNGV. DNA for the CDR3: TGTGCCAGCAGCCCGTTAGTGGGACAGTCCTACAATGAGCAGTTCTTC. Residues: CASSPLVGQSYNEQFF.

V usage is TRBV5-1 and J usage is TRBJ2-7, with D perhaps TRBD2 (5 bases). V shed 1 base and J shed 0 bases, with 11 bases lying between them. Per the germline V gene, CDR1 is SGHRS and CDR2 is YFSETQ. The CDR3 covers 15 residues. Here the CDR3 reads CASSLTTGSSYEQYF. DNA for the CDR3: TGCGCCAGCAGCTTGACGACGGGGAGCTCCTACGAGCAGTACTTC.